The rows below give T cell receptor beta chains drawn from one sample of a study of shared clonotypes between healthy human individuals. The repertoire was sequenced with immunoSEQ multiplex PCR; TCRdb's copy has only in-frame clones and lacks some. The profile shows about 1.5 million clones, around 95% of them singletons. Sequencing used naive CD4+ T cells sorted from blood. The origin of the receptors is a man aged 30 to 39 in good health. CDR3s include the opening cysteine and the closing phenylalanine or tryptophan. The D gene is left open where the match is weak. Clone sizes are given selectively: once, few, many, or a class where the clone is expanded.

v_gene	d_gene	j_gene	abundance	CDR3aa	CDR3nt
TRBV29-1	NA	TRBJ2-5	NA	CSVEDPGGGETQYF	TGCAGCGTTGAAGATCCTGGGGGCGGGGAGACCCAGTACTTC
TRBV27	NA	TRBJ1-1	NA	CATSSLLRNTEAFF	TGTGCCACCTCGTCTCTCCTCCGGAACACTGAAGCTTTCTTT
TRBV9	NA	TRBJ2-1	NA	CASSVASVEQFF	TGTGCCAGCAGCGTAGCTTCGGTTGAGCAGTTCTTC
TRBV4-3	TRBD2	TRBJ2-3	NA	CASSQELAGATQYF	TGCGCCAGCAGCCAAGAACTAGCGGGAGCTACGCAGTATTTT
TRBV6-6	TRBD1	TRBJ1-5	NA	CASSPGQGAPQPQHF	TGTGCCAGCAGCCCCGGGCAGGGGGCCCCTCAGCCCCAGCATTTT
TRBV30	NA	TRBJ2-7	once	CAWRTVGRYEQYF	TGTGCCTGGAGAACAGTGGGGAGATACGAGCAGTACTTC
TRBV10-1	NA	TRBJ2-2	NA	CASSTNEANTGELFF	TGCGCCAGCAGCACAAATGAGGCGAACACCGGGGAGCTGTTTTTT
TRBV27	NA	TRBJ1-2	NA	CASSFGGTGRYGYTF	TGTGCCAGCAGTTTCGGAGGGACGGGCCGATATGGCTACACCTTC
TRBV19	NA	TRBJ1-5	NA	CASTFSNQPQHF	TGTGCCAGTACCTTTTCCAATCAGCCCCAGCATTTT
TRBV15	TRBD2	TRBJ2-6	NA	CATSRDFSLAGVSSGANVLTF	TGTGCCACCAGCAGAGATTTTTCGCTAGCGGGAGTTTCCTCTGGGGCCAACGTCCTGACTTTC
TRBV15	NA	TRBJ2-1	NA	CATSRNAGGYNEQFF	TGTGCCACCAGCAGAAACGCTGGGGGTTACAATGAGCAGTTCTTC
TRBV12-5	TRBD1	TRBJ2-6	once	CASGLEGGPGANVLTF	TGTGCTAGTGGTTTGGAAGGGGGCCCTGGGGCCAACGTCCTGACTTTC
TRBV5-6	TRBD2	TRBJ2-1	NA	CASSDGLAAYNEQFF	TGTGCCAGCAGCGACGGACTAGCGGCTTACAATGAGCAGTTCTTC
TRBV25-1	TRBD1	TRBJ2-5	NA	CASSAVTGKVEETQYF	TGTGCCAGCAGTGCCGTGACAGGGAAAGTAGAAGAGACCCAGTACTTC
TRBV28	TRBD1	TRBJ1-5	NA	CASSFRGSQPQHF	TGTGCCAGCAGTTTCAGGGGGTCGCAGCCCCAGCATTTT
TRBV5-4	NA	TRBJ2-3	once	CASSLDGSDTQYF	TGTGCCAGCAGCTTGGATGGATCAGATACGCAGTATTTT
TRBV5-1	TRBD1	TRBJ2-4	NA	CASSLAGGAKNIQYF	TGCGCCAGCAGCTTGGCAGGGGGCGCGAAAAACATTCAGTACTTC
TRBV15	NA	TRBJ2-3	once	CATSRDAGWGVTDTQYF	TGTGCCACCAGCAGAGATGCGGGATGGGGGGTCACAGATACGCAGTATTTT